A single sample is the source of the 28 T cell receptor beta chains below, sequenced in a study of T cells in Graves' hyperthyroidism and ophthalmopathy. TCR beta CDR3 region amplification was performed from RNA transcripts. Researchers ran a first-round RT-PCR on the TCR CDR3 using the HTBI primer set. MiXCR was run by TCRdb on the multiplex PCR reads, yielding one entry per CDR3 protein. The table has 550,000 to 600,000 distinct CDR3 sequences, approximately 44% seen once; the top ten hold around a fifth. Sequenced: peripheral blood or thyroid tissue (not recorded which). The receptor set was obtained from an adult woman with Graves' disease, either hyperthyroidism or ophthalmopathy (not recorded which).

The CDR3 coding sequence is TGCGCCAGCAGCCAGCCACGAGACAGCGGGAGGAAAGAGACCCAGTACTTC. The encoded protein is CASSQPRDSGRKETQYF. The rearrangement joins TRBV5-1 to TRBJ2-5, with TRBD2 identical over 9 bases. V was clipped by 4 bases and J by 3 bases; unmatched bases: 13. Germline V gives CDR1 SGHRS, CDR2 YFSETQ. The CDR3 consists of 17 residues.

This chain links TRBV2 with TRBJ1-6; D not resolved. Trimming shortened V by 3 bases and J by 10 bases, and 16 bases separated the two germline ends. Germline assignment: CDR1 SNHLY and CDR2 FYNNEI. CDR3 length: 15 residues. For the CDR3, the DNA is TGTGCCAGCAGTGACCCGGGGTCTAGAGGGTCACCCCTCCACTTT. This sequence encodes CASSDPGSRGSPLHF.

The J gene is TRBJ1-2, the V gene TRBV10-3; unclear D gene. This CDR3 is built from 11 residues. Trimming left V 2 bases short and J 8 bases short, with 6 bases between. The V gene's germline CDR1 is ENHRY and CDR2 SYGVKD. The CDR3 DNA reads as TGTGCCATCAGTGAGCTGGAAGGCTACACCTTC. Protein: CAISELEGYTF.

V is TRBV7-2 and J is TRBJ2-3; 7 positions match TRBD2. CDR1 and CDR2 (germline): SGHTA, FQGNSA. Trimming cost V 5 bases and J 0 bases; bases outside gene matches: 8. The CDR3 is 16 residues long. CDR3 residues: CASSTGLDPSTDTQYF. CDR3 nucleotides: TGTGCCAGCAGCACCGGACTAGACCCCAGCACAGATACGCAGTATTTT.

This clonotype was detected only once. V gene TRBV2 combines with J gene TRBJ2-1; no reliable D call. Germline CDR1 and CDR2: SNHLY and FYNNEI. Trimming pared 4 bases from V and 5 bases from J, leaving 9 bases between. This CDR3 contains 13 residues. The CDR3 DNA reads TGTGCCAGCAGTGGCGACTTCAACAATGAGCAGTTCTTC. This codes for CASSGDFNNEQFF.

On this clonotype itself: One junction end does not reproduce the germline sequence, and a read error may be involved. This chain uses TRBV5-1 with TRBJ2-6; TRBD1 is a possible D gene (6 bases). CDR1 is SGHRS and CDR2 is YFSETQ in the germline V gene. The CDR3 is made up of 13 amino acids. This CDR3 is CASSLARGHHEAF. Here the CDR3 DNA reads TGCGCCAGCAGCTTGGCTCGGGGACATCATGAAGCTTTC.

The CDR3 is CASSRWTPGPQPQHF. As DNA, the CDR3 is TGCGCCAGCAGTCGATGGACCCCCGGGCCTCAGCCCCAGCATTTT. The chain is built from TRBV10-2 and TRBJ1-5; D is uncertain. The V end was cut by 5 bases, the J end by 6 bases, with 17 bases between. The CDR3 has 15 residues. Germline CDR1 reads WSHSY; CDR2 reads SAAADI.

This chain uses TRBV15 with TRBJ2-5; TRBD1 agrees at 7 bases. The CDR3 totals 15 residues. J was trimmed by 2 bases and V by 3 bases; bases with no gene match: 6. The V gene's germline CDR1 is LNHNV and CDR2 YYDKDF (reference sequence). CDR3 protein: CATSSVGQRQETQYF. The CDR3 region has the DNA TGTGCCACCAGCAGCGTGGGACAGAGGCAAGAGACCCAGTACTTC.

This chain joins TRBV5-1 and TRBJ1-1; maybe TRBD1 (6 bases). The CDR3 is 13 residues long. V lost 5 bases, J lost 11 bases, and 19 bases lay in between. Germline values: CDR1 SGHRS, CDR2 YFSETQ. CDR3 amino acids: CASRPGDFMYAFF. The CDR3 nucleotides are TGCGCCAGCAGACCAGGGGATTTTATGTATGCTTTCTTT.

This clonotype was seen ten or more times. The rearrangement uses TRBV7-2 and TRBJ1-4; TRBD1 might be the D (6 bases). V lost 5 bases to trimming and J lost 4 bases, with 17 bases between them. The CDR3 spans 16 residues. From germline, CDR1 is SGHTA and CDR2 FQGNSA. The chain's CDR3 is CASSPQGQSLNEKLFF. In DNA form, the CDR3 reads TGTGCCAGCAGCCCCCAAGGACAGAGCCTTAATGAAAAACTGTTTTTT.

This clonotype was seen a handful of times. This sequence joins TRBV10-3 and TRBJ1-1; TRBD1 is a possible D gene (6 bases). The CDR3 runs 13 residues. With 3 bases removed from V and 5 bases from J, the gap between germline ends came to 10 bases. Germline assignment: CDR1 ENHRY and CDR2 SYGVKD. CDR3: CAISDRTVTEAFF. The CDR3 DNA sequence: TGTGCCATCAGTGATAGGACAGTGACTGAAGCTTTCTTT.

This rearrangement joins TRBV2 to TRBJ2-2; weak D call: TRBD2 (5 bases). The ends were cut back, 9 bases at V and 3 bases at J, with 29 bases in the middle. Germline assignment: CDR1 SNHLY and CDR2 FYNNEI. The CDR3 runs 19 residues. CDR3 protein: CASSINPVKWERDTGELFF. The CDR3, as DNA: TGTGCCAGTAGTATAAACCCCGTAAAGTGGGAGAGGGACACCGGGGAGCTGTTTTTT.

CDR3 nucleotide sequence: TGTGCCAGCACCATACCCGGGACCCAGTACTTC. This translates into CASTIPGTQYF. This chain uses TRBV7-6 with TRBJ2-5; unclear D gene. Germline V lookup: CDR1 SGHVS, CDR2 FNYEAQ. V was trimmed by 7 bases and J by 7 bases, leaving 10 bases between them. This CDR3 has 11 amino acids.

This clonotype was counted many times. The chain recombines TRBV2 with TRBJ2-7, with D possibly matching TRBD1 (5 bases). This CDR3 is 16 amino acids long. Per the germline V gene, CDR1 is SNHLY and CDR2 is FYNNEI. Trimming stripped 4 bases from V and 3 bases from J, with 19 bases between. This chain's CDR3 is CASSVPAGPYNYEQYF. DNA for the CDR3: TGTGCCAGCAGTGTGCCGGCAGGGCCTTACAACTACGAGCAGTACTTC.

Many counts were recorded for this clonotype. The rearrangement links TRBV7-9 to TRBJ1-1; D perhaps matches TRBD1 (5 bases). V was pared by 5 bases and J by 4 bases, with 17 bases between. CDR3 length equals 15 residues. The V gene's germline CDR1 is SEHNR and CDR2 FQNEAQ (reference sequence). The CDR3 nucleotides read TGTGCCAGCAGCCCGGTTACTTCGGGGGGCACTGAAGCTTTCTTT. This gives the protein CASSPVTSGGTEAFF.

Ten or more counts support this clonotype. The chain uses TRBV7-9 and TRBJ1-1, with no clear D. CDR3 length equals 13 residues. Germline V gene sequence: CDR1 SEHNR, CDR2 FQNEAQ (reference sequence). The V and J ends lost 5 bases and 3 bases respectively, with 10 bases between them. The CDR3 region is CASSIPADTEAFF. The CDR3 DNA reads TGTGCCAGCAGCATCCCTGCTGACACTGAAGCTTTCTTT.

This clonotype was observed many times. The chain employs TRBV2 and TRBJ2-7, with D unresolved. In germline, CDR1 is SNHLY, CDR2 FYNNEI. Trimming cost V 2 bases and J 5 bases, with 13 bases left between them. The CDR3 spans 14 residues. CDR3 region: CASSELLHWDEQYF. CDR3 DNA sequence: TGTGCCAGCAGTGAACTTCTGCACTGGGACGAGCAGTACTTC.

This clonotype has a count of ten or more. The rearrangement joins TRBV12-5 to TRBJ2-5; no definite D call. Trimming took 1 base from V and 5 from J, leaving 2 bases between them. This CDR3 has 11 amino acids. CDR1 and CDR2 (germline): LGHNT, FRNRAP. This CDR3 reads CASGLGETQYF. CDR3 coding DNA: TGTGCTAGTGGTTTGGGGGAGACCCAGTACTTC.

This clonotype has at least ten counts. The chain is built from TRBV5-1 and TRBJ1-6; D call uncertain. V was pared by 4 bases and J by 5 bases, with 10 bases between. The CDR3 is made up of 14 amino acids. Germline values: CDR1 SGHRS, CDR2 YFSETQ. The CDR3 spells CASSRRADNSPLHF. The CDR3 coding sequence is TGCGCCAGCAGCCGACGGGCCGATAATTCACCCCTCCACTTT.

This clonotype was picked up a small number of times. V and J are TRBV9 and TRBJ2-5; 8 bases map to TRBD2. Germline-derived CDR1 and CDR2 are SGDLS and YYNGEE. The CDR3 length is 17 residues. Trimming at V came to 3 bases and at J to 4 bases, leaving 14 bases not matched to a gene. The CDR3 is CASSDPQGTRVGETQYF. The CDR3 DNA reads TGTGCCAGCAGCGACCCCCAGGGGACTAGGGTAGGAGAGACCCAGTACTTC.

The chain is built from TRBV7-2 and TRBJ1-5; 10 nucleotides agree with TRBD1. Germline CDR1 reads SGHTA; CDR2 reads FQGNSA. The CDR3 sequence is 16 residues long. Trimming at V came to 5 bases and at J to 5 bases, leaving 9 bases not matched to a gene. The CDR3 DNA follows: TGTGCCAGCAGCAGACCGGGGACAGGGGAGGATCAGCCCCAGCATTTT. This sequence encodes CASSRPGTGEDQPQHF.

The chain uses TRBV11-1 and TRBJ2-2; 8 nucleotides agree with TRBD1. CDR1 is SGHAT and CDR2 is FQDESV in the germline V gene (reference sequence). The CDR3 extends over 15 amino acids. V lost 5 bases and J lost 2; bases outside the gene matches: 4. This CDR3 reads CASSRTGSNTGELFF. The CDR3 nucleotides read TGTGCCAGCAGCAGGACAGGGTCTAACACCGGGGAGCTGTTTTTT.

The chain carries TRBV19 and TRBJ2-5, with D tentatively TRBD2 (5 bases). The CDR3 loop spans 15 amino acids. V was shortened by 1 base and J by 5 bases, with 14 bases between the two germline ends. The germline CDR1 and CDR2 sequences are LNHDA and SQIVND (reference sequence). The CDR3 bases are TGTGCCAGTAGTATAGCTGGGTCTAGCTCGGAGACCCAGTACTTC. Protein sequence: CASSIAGSSSETQYF.

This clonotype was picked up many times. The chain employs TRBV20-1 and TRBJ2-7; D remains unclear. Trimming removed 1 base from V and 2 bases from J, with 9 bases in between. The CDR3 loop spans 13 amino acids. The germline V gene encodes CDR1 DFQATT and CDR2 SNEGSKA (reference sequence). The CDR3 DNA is TGCAGTGCTAGAGTGGGCTTCGCCTACGAGCAGTACTTC. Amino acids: CSARVGFAYEQYF.

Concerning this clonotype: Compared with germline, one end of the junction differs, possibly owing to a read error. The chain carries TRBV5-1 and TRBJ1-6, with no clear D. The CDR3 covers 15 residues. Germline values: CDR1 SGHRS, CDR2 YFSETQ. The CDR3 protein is CVSSPTGPRNSPLHF. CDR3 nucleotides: TGCGTCAGCAGCCCAACGGGCCCTCGAAATTCACCCCTCCACTTT.

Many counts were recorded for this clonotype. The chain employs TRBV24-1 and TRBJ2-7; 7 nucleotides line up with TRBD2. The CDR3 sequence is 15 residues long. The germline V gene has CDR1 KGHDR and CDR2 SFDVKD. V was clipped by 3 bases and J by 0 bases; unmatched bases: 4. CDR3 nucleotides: TGTGCCACCAGTGATGGGGACTACAGCTCCTACGAGCAGTACTTC. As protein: CATSDGDYSSYEQYF.

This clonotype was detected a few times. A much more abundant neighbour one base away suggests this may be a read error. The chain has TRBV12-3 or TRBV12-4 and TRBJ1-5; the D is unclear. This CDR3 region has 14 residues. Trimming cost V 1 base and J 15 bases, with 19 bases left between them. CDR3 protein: CASSLGASISALHF. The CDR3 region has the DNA TGTGCCAGCAGTTTAGGGGCCTCGATATCGGCTTTGCATTTT.

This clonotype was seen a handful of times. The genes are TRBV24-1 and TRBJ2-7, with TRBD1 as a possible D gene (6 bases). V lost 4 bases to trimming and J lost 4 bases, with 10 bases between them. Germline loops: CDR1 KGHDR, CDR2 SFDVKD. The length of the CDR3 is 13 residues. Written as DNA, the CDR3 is TGTGCCACCAGTGACGGCAGGGGATACGAGCAGTACTTC. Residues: CATSDGRGYEQYF.